One and the same sample provided the 20 T cell receptor beta chains below, sequenced in a study of cytotoxic CD8 clonotypes in ibrutinib-treated CLL. Sequenced by immunoSEQ multiplex PCR; TCRdb stores in-frame clones only, minus some. This table holds roughly 180,000 clones, around 72% found once. This sample comprised PBMCs, obtained after 24 months of ibrutinib treatment. All receptors come from a human donor with chronic lymphocytic leukemia.

The chain carries TRBV20-1 and TRBJ2-1; D gene unclear. The CDR3 extends over 11 amino acids. Germline values: CDR1 DFQATT, CDR2 SNEGSKA (reference sequence). V lost 6 bases, J lost 8 bases, and 11 bases lay in between. DNA of the CDR3: TGCAGTGCCGCCAATTCCGATGAGCAGTTCTTC. Encoded protein: CSAANSDEQFF.

V is TRBV11-2 and J is TRBJ2-2, with no clear D. Germline V gene data show CDR1 as SGHAT and CDR2 as FQNNGV. V lost 6 bases and J 2 bases, leaving 4 bases between the germline ends. The CDR3 consists of 12 residues. The CDR3 loop reads CASSFNTGELFF. The DNA for the CDR3 is TGTGCCAGCAGTTTCAACACCGGGGAGCTGTTTTTT.

The chain uses TRBV25-1 and TRBJ2-7; D unresolved. The CDR3 has 12 residues. V was shortened by 7 bases and J by 6 bases, with 13 bases between the two germline ends. From germline, CDR1 is MGHDK and CDR2 SYGVNS. As DNA, the CDR3 is TGTGCCAGCACCTCTACCCGCGGCGAGCAGTACTTC. The encoded protein is CASTSTRGEQYF.

This clone appeared a few times. The V and J genes are TRBV27 and TRBJ2-1; 8 nucleotides agree with TRBD1. CDR1 and CDR2 (germline): MNHEY, SMNVEV (reference sequence). Losses at the gene ends were 5 bases for V and 7 bases for J; bases not matched to a gene: 22. This CDR3 region has 19 residues. The CDR3 sequence: CASSAQGARQRGPFNEQFF. DNA for the CDR3: TGTGCCAGCAGTGCCCAGGGGGCGCGGCAGAGGGGGCCCTTTAATGAGCAGTTCTTC.

This clone was detected only a few times. The rearrangement uses TRBV5-1 and TRBJ2-7; D remains unclear. Trimming stripped 0 bases from V and 3 bases from J, with 4 bases between. Per germline, CDR1 SGHRS and CDR2 YFSETQ. The CDR3 spans 12 residues. The CDR3 protein is CASSLAFYEQYF. Here the CDR3 DNA reads TGCGCCAGCAGCTTGGCTTTCTACGAGCAGTACTTC.

The chain uses TRBV9 and TRBJ1-2; 10 nucleotides align to TRBD1. Germline loops: CDR1 SGDLS, CDR2 YYNGEE. Losses at the gene ends were 0 bases for V and 3 bases for J; bases not matched to a gene: 5. CDR3 length equals 16 residues. CDR3 sequence (DNA): TGTGCCAGCAGCGTAGTGGACAGGGGGAACTACTATGGCTACACCTTC. Translating it yields CASSVVDRGNYYGYTF.

V is TRBV7-6 and J is TRBJ2-1, with D possibly matching TRBD1 (6 bases). With 0 bases removed from V and 9 bases from J, the gap between germline ends came to 18 bases. CDR3 length: 16 amino acids. Germline V CDR1 and CDR2: SGHVS, FNYEAQ. The CDR3 sequence is CASSLAPGTTLSEQFF. Written as DNA, the CDR3 is TGTGCCAGCAGCTTAGCCCCCGGGACAACCCTCAGTGAGCAGTTCTTC.

This chain joins TRBV9 and TRBJ2-5; 8 nucleotides align to TRBD1. Germline loops: CDR1 SGDLS, CDR2 YYNGEE. V trimming: 4 bases; J trimming: 5 bases; junction bases outside the gene matches: 7. The CDR3 is 14 residues long. CDR3 nucleotide sequence: TGTGCCAGCAGCCCCCAGGGGGCAAGTGAGACCCAGTACTTC. It specifies CASSPQGASETQYF.

This chain uses TRBV7-9 with TRBJ1-4; D remains ambiguous. The ends were cut back, 5 bases at V and 6 bases at J, with 7 bases in the middle. The CDR3 runs to 12 residues. The germline gives CDR1 SEHNR, CDR2 FQNEAQ (reference sequence). CDR3 amino acids: CASSQDYEKLFF. In DNA, the CDR3 is TGTGCCAGCAGCCAAGATTATGAAAAACTGTTTTTT.

The chain is built from TRBV7-9 and TRBJ2-4; 9 bases are a match to TRBD1. This CDR3 comprises 14 residues. Trimming took 0 bases from V and 9 from J; bases not matched to a gene: 3. The V gene's germline CDR1 is SEHNR and CDR2 FQNEAQ (reference sequence). CDR3 sequence: CASSLAGTGTIQYF. CDR3 bases: TGTGCCAGCAGCTTAGCGGGGACAGGGACCATTCAGTACTTC. Full variable domain (missing parts from reference TRBV7-9 and TRBJ2-4): DTGVSQNPRHKITKRGQNVTFRCDPISEHNRLYWYRQTLGQGPEFLTYFQNEAQLEKSRLLSDRFSAERPKGSFSTLEIQRTEQGDSAMYLCASSLAGTGTIQYFGAGTRLSVL.

The chain uses TRBV5-1 and TRBJ2-1, with TRBD2 matching 11 bases. V was clipped by 3 bases and J by 1 base; unmatched bases: 3. This CDR3 has 16 amino acids. Germline V CDR1 and CDR2: SGHRS, YFSETQ. CDR3 sequence (DNA): TGCGCCAGCAGCTGGGGACTAGCGGCTTCCTACAATGAGCAGTTCTTC. It codes for CASSWGLAASYNEQFF.

V and J are TRBV2 and TRBJ2-2; D perhaps matches TRBD1 (6 bases). The V gene's germline CDR1 is SNHLY and CDR2 FYNNEI. Trimming took 8 bases from V and 1 from J, leaving 14 bases between them. This CDR3 is 15 amino acids long. CDR3 DNA: TGTGCCAGCTTTACCAAGGGGGAGAACACCGGGGAGCTGTTTTTT. Amino acids: CASFTKGENTGELFF. Together with reference TRBV2 and TRBJ2-2, the CDR3 gives the full variable domain: EPEVTQTPSHQVTQMGQEVILRCVPISNHLYFYWYRQILGQKVEFLVSFYNNEISEKSEIFDDQFSVERPDGSNFTLKIRSTKLEDSAMYFCASFTKGENTGELFFGEGSRLTVL.

This clone was seen only a few times. The gene calls are TRBV5-6 and TRBJ2-1; D perhaps matches TRBD2 (6 bases). This CDR3 has 16 residues. Trimming removed 0 bases at V and 2 bases at J, with 12 bases between. From germline, CDR1 is SGHDT and CDR2 YYEEEE. The CDR3 nucleotides read TGTGCCAGCAGCTTGGACGGGGGAGGCCCCTACAATGAGCAGTTCTTC. Residues: CASSLDGGGPYNEQFF.

V usage is TRBV5-1 and J usage is TRBJ2-7, with D possibly matching TRBD1 (5 bases). Germline CDR1 reads SGHRS; CDR2 reads YFSETQ. CDR3 length: 15 residues. The ends were cut back, 3 bases at V and 0 bases at J, with 13 bases in the middle. CDR3 coding DNA: TGCGCCAGCAGCTCAGGGCGACTGGGCTCCTACGAGCAGTACTTC. Its translation is CASSSGRLGSYEQYF.

CDR3 coding DNA: TGTGCCAGCGCGGTTACATTAGATCAGCCCCAGCATTTT. It yields the protein CASAVTLDQPQHF. This chain joins TRBV28 and TRBJ1-5; the D is unclear. The ends were cut back, 8 bases at V and 5 bases at J, with 13 bases in the middle. Germline values: CDR1 MDHEN, CDR2 SYDVKM. The CDR3 loop spans 13 amino acids.

This chain connects TRBV11-3 to TRBJ2-2; TRBD2 is a possible D gene (6 bases). CDR1 is SGHNT and CDR2 is YENEEA in the germline V gene. Between the trimmed V and J ends, which lost 4 bases and 0 bases, there was a span of 9 bases. This CDR3 comprises 15 residues. CDR3 sequence (DNA): TGTGCCAGCAGCTCGGGACTTACGAACACCGGGGAGCTGTTTTTT. As protein: CASSSGLTNTGELFF.

V is TRBV5-1 and J is TRBJ2-5; no clear D gene. Germline assignment: CDR1 SGHRS and CDR2 YFSETQ. V was shortened by 4 bases and J by 0 bases, with 10 bases between the two germline ends. The CDR3 has 14 amino acids. CDR3 coding DNA: TGCGCCAGCAGCCTATCCCGGTACCAAGAGACCCAGTACTTC. It specifies CASSLSRYQETQYF.

The sample holds a few counts of this clone. This chain joins TRBV6-1 and TRBJ2-7; D is perhaps TRBD2 (6 bases). Trimming took 2 bases from V and 0 from J, leaving 8 bases between them. The CDR3 is 14 residues long. Germline values: CDR1 MNHNS, CDR2 SASEGT. CDR3 in amino acids: CASSEPGVSYEQYF. CDR3 DNA: TGTGCCAGCAGTGAACCGGGAGTCTCCTACGAGCAGTACTTC.

The genes are TRBV13 and TRBJ2-7, with TRBD1 identical over 8 bases. Trimming cost V 5 bases and J 0 bases; bases outside gene matches: 3. Germline CDR1 and CDR2: PRHDT and FYEKMQ (reference sequence). The CDR3 length is 14 residues. CDR3 sequence: CASSIQGVSYEQYF. In DNA form, the CDR3 reads TGTGCCAGCAGCATACAGGGGGTCTCCTACGAGCAGTACTTC.

The CDR3 region is CACLGGTINEKLFF. For the CDR3, the DNA is TGTGCCTGTTTAGGAGGGACGATTAATGAAAAACTGTTTTTT. The rearrangement joins TRBV30 to TRBJ1-4, with D possibly matching TRBD1 (5 bases). With 6 bases removed from V and 4 bases from J, the gap between germline ends came to 15 bases. The length of the CDR3 is 14 residues. The germline gives CDR1 GTSNPN, CDR2 SVGIG (reference sequence).